Below are 26 T cell receptor beta chains sequenced from a single sample in a study of cytomegalovirus exposure and HLA in healthy donors. Sequenced by immunoSEQ multiplex PCR; TCRdb stores in-frame clones only, minus some. This sample has hundreds of thousands of clones, with roughly 87% found just once. The specimen sequenced was PBMCs. The receptors derive from a man between 18 and 29 years old in good health and CMV-seropositive.

The chain has TRBV29-1 and TRBJ2-3; 10 positions match TRBD1. The CDR3 loop spans 13 amino acids. V lost 7 bases and J lost 5; bases outside the gene matches: 6. CDR1 is SQVTM, CDR2 ANQGSEA, per germline. CDR3 amino acids: CSGDRGEGDTQYF. DNA of the CDR3: TGCAGCGGGGACAGGGGTGAGGGAGATACGCAGTATTTT.

CDR3 sequence: CAISESETSNGAYEQYF. The CDR3 DNA sequence: TGTGCCATCAGTGAGTCAGAGACTAGCAATGGCGCCTACGAGCAGTACTTC. The rearrangement joins TRBV10-3 to TRBJ2-7, with 7 bases fitting TRBD2. The CDR3 sequence is 17 residues long. Germline CDR1 reads ENHRY; CDR2 reads SYGVKD. Trimming cost V 0 bases and J 2 bases; bases outside gene matches: 10.

This clone came up once. V and J are TRBV5-1 and TRBJ2-7; D possibly uses TRBD1 or TRBD2 (5 bases each). V lost 4 bases and J 7 bases, leaving 18 bases between the germline ends. Germline assignment: CDR1 SGHRS and CDR2 YFSETQ. The CDR3 sequence is 14 residues long. The CDR3 DNA follows: TGCGCCAGCAGCGTGCCGGGACGGGATTTGGAGCAGTACTTC. Residues: CASSVPGRDLEQYF.

The rearrangement links TRBV19 to TRBJ1-1; D may be TRBD1 (5 bases). Germline CDR1 LNHDA, CDR2 SQIVND (reference sequence). Deletions cut 9 bases from V and 1 base from J, with 15 bases between. The CDR3 loop spans 14 amino acids. CDR3 sequence reads: CASRGVGENTEAFF. The CDR3 DNA follows: TGTGCCAGCAGAGGCGTGGGGGAGAACACTGAAGCTTTCTTT.

This clone has a single count. The chain is built from TRBV19 and TRBJ2-7; 10 nucleotides agree with TRBD1. The V gene's germline CDR1 is LNHDA and CDR2 SQIVND (reference sequence). The V gene end was trimmed by 6 bases and the J gene end by 6 bases; junction bases not matched to a gene: 11. The CDR3 totals 15 residues. The CDR3 loop is CASSVAGTGVLEQYF. In DNA form, the CDR3 reads TGTGCCAGTAGCGTAGCCGGGACAGGGGTTCTCGAGCAGTACTTC.

J is TRBJ1-2 and V is TRBV5-1; weak D call: TRBD1 (6 bases). Trimming removed 3 bases from V and 4 bases from J, with 10 bases in between. This CDR3 is 13 amino acids long. CDR1 is SGHRS, CDR2 YFSETQ, per germline. CDR3 sequence reads: CASSSTGTYGYTF. The CDR3 nucleotides read TGCGCCAGCAGCTCAACAGGGACCTATGGCTACACCTTC.

The J gene is TRBJ1-2, the V gene TRBV29-1, with D possibly being TRBD1 (6 bases). Germline CDR1 and CDR2: SQVTM and ANQGSEA. This CDR3 comprises 12 residues. The V and J ends lost 1 base and 3 bases respectively, with 6 bases between them. The DNA of the CDR3 is TGCAGCGTTGAAGGGACAGACTATGGCTACACCTTC. Amino acids: CSVEGTDYGYTF.

In its sample, this clone was seen a few times. Sequence at one end of the junction differs from germline and may be a read error. The CDR3 region has the DNA TGTGCCAGCAACTCGGGGACTAGCGGGAGAAGTCAAACGGCTCACCGGGGAGCTGTTTTT. Amino acids: CASNSGTSGRSQTAHRGAVF. This chain joins TRBV5-4 and TRBJ2-2; TRBD2 agrees at 14 bases. The CDR3 extends over 20 amino acids. Germline V gene lookup returns CDR1 SGHNT and CDR2 YYREEE (reference sequence).

The CDR3 loop reads CASSRLTGAWYNEQFF. DNA of the CDR3: TGTGCCAGCAGCCGTTTAACAGGGGCCTGGTACAATGAGCAGTTCTTC. The gene calls are TRBV6-6 and TRBJ2-1, with 7 bases that match TRBD1. Trimming took 6 bases from V and 4 from J; bases not matched to a gene: 12. Germline V lookup: CDR1 MNHNY, CDR2 SVGAGI (reference sequence). The CDR3 has 16 amino acids.

The chain combines TRBV6-1 with TRBJ2-3; 7 bases fit TRBD2. This CDR3 is 18 amino acids long. Germline V gene data show CDR1 as MNHNS and CDR2 as SASEGT. Trimming took 2 bases from V and 3 from J; bases not matched to a gene: 14. CDR3 in amino acids: CASSEQGGPGLGTDTQYF. The CDR3 DNA reads as TGTGCCAGCAGTGAACAGGGAGGGCCCGGTTTAGGGACAGATACGCAGTATTTT.

The chain recombines TRBV18 with TRBJ2-1, with D unresolved. Germline V gene sequence: CDR1 KGHSH, CDR2 LQKENI. CDR3 length equals 13 residues. Deletions cut 2 bases from V and 15 bases from J, with 17 bases between. The DNA of the CDR3 is TGTGCCAGCTCACCATACACATCGCCTAGTCCGTTCTTC. It encodes CASSPYTSPSPFF.

The chain is built from TRBV11-2 and TRBJ1-2; tentative D call: TRBD1 (5 bases). This CDR3 is built from 14 residues. V shed 5 bases and J shed 3 bases, with 13 bases lying between them. Germline V gene sequence: CDR1 SGHAT, CDR2 FQNNGV. CDR3 sequence reads: CASSRAGEDYGYTF. CDR3 nucleotides: TGTGCCAGCAGCCGTGCGGGGGAGGACTATGGCTACACCTTC.

CDR3 sequence (DNA): TGTGCCAGCAGAGCAGGTAGCACAGATACGCAGTATTTT. Translation gives CASRAGSTDTQYF. The chain recombines TRBV7-6 with TRBJ2-3, with D unclear. In germline, CDR1 is SGHVS, CDR2 FNYEAQ. This CDR3 contains 13 residues. V was clipped by 6 bases and J by 0 bases, with 7 bases between them.

The chain carries TRBV5-6 and TRBJ2-7, with TRBD2 matching 11 bases. V lost 4 bases to trimming and J lost 3 bases; unmatched junction nucleotides: 3. Germline lookup yields CDR1 SGHDT and CDR2 YYEEEE. The CDR3 covers 14 residues. CDR3 sequence: CASSEGLAVYEQYF. Here the CDR3 DNA reads TGTGCCAGCAGCGAGGGACTAGCGGTCTACGAGCAGTACTTC.

The V and J genes are TRBV6-1 and TRBJ1-1, with a possible D match to TRBD1 (6 bases). Trimming removed 1 base at V and 2 bases at J, with 8 bases between. CDR1 and CDR2 from the germline V gene are MNHNS and SASEGT. The CDR3 is 14 residues long. CDR3 coding DNA: TGTGCCAGCAGTGAAGGGGGGGCCAACACTGAAGCTTTCTTT. It is translated as CASSEGGANTEAFF.

Turning to this clone: Other DNA sequences in the sample encode the same CDR3. This rearrangement joins TRBV2 to TRBJ2-1; tentatively, D is TRBD2 (5 bases). V gave up 5 bases and J gave up 3 bases, with 14 bases separating them. CDR3 length: 15 residues. The germline V gene encodes CDR1 SNHLY and CDR2 FYNNEI. Written as DNA, the CDR3 is TGTGCCAGCAGTTTGAGGGCAGGCCTCTACAATGAGCAGTTCTTC. This gives the protein CASSLRAGLYNEQFF.

This sequence joins TRBV6-4 and TRBJ2-2; D uncertain. CDR3 length equals 13 residues. V was trimmed by 4 bases and J by 6 bases, leaving 9 bases between them. Germline CDR1 and CDR2: MRHNA and SNTAGT. As DNA, the CDR3 is TGTGCCAGCAGTGCCGAGGCTTCCGGGGAGCTGTTTTTT. Its protein product is CASSAEASGELFF.

V is TRBV11-2 and J is TRBJ1-2; 12 bases align to TRBD1. The ends lost 5 bases at V and 3 bases at J; junction bases unmatched: 7. Germline CDR1 SGHAT, CDR2 FQNNGV. The CDR3 has 16 amino acids. The CDR3 loop reads CASSLMGTGGYYGYTF. CDR3 in DNA: TGTGCCAGCAGCCTAATGGGGACAGGGGGCTACTATGGCTACACCTTC. The entire variable domain, with the rest obtained from reference TRBV11-2 and TRBJ1-2, is as follows: EAGVAQSPRYKIIEKRQSVAFWCNPISGHATLYWYQQILGQGPKLLIQFQNNGVVDDSQLPKDRFSAERLKGVDSTLKIQPAKLEDSAVYLCASSLMGTGGYYGYTFGSGTRLTVV.

The CDR3 spells CASRGLAEGAGELFF. DNA of the CDR3: TGTGCCAGCAGGGGGCTAGCGGAAGGCGCCGGGGAGCTGTTTTTT. The rearrangement joins TRBV5-4 to TRBJ2-2, with 7 bases that match TRBD2. CDR3 length equals 15 residues. With V trimmed by 5 bases and J by 6 bases, 10 bases remained unmatched. Germline V gene data show CDR1 as SGHNT and CDR2 as YYREEE (reference sequence). Full variable domain (missing parts from reference TRBV5-4 and TRBJ2-2): ETGVTQSPTHLIKTRGQQVTLRCSSQSGHNTVSWYQQALGQGPQFIFQYYREEENGRGNFPPRFSGLQFPNYSSELNVNALELDDSALYLCASRGLAEGAGELFFGEGSRLTVL.

The chain uses TRBV19 and TRBJ1-4; D may be TRBD1 (5 bases). The germline V gene has CDR1 LNHDA and CDR2 SQIVND (reference sequence). The CDR3 runs 15 residues. The ends were cut back, 6 bases at V and 8 bases at J, with 19 bases in the middle. The CDR3 DNA reads TGTGCCAGTAGCCTCCGGGACCCTGGGGGAGAAAAACTGTTTTTT. This sequence encodes CASSLRDPGGEKLFF.

The rearrangement joins TRBV30 to TRBJ1-1, with TRBD1 as a possible D gene (5 bases). The CDR3 length is 13 residues. Trimming shortened V by 2 bases and J by 1 base, and 8 bases separated the two germline ends. The germline V gene has CDR1 GTSNPN and CDR2 SVGIG (reference sequence). Written as DNA, the CDR3 is TGTGCCTGGAGTATCCAGGGGAACACTGAAGCTTTCTTT. Its protein product is CAWSIQGNTEAFF.

The chain recombines TRBV27 with TRBJ1-2; D unresolved. The CDR3 totals 13 residues. Between the trimmed V and J ends, which lost 8 bases and 4 bases, there was a span of 14 bases. The germline gives CDR1 MNHEY, CDR2 SMNVEV (reference sequence). The CDR3 reads CASGSLSFYGYTF. The CDR3 region has the DNA TGTGCCAGCGGGTCTCTGAGTTTCTATGGCTACACCTTC.

The rearrangement links TRBV2 to TRBJ2-1; the D gene is possibly TRBD2 (7 bases). The V end lost 8 bases, the J end lost 8 bases, and 19 bases lay between the germline ends. Germline V gene sequence: CDR1 SNHLY, CDR2 FYNNEI. The CDR3 has 14 residues. CDR3 DNA sequence: TGTGCCAGCCGGGCGGGGGCGGGCAAGGATGAGCAGTTCTTC. Translated, it gives CASRAGAGKDEQFF.

The J gene is TRBJ2-5, the V gene TRBV27; D is uncertain. The CDR3 length is 15 residues. Germline V gives CDR1 MNHEY, CDR2 SMNVEV (reference sequence). Trimming pared 0 bases from V and 0 bases from J, leaving 8 bases between. The CDR3: CASSLSGYDQETQYF. As DNA, the CDR3 is TGTGCCAGCAGTTTATCAGGGTACGACCAAGAGACCCAGTACTTC.

This clone appeared a single time. The V and J genes are TRBV10-3 and TRBJ2-5; 10 nucleotides match TRBD1. The CDR3 loop spans 13 amino acids. Trimming cost V 6 bases and J 5 bases; bases outside gene matches: 3. Per the germline V gene, CDR1 is ENHRY and CDR2 is SYGVKD. The DNA for the CDR3 is TGTGCCATCAGGGGGGGACAGGGGGAGACCCAGTACTTC. Residues: CAIRGGQGETQYF.

Here the CDR3 reads CASSLGTFPYNEQFF. The CDR3 DNA reads as TGTGCCAGCAGCCTCGGGACCTTCCCCTACAATGAGCAGTTCTTC. V usage is TRBV7-6 and J usage is TRBJ2-1; D possibly uses TRBD1 or TRBD2 (5 bases each). CDR3 length: 15 residues. Germline loops: CDR1 SGHVS, CDR2 FNYEAQ. Trimming pared 5 bases from V and 2 bases from J, leaving 13 bases between.